One sample yielded the 20 T cell receptor beta chains listed below, sequenced in a study of blood T cell repertoires in COVID-19. TCRdb keeps only in-frame clones here, not all; method: immunoSEQ multiplex PCR. The sample comprises roughly 220,000 clones, around 81% of which are singletons, and around 7.2% rests with the top ten. The sequencing input was peripheral blood. The receptors stem from a woman aged 80 or over with COVID-19, enrolled during active disease.

This clone occurred a few times. V gene TRBV18 combines with J gene TRBJ1-5, with D uncertain. Trimming pared 6 bases from V and 6 bases from J, leaving 15 bases between. Germline V gene sequence: CDR1 KGHSH, CDR2 LQKENI. CDR3 length equals 14 residues. The CDR3 here is CASSPPPEGQPQHF. The CDR3 DNA reads as TGTGCCAGCTCTCCGCCACCGGAGGGTCAGCCCCAGCATTTT.

The chain has TRBV5-8 and TRBJ2-1; TRBD2 aligns across 8 bases. The V and J ends lost 0 bases and 12 bases, in that order; junction bases with no gene match: 14. The CDR3 covers 16 residues. The germline V gene encodes CDR1 SGHTS and CDR2 YDEGEE. The CDR3 DNA reads TGTGCCAGCAGCTTGGCCGCGGGGGGCTCTATTGGTGGGCAGTTCTTC. It codes for CASSLAAGGSIGGQFF.

The chain joins TRBV28 to TRBJ1-2, with D possibly being TRBD1 (5 bases). There are 13 residues in the CDR3. Germline V lookup: CDR1 MDHEN, CDR2 SYDVKM. Trimming took 7 bases from V and 8 from J, leaving 17 bases between them. Here the CDR3 reads CASNGRGFKGYTF. In DNA, the CDR3 is TGTGCCAGCAACGGTAGGGGATTTAAGGGCTACACCTTC.

V usage is TRBV10-3 and J usage is TRBJ2-1, with 9 positions matching TRBD2. The length of the CDR3 is 12 residues. V gave up 10 bases and J gave up 7 bases; unmatched junction bases: 5. Germline V gives CDR1 ENHRY, CDR2 SYGVKD. CDR3 bases: TGTGCCAGCGGGAGGGCCGGGAATGAGCAGTTCTTC. Its protein is CASGRAGNEQFF.

V and J are TRBV5-6 and TRBJ2-7; TRBD1 matches at 9 bases. The CDR3 spans 15 residues. Germline assignment: CDR1 SGHDT and CDR2 YYEEEE. V dropped 3 bases and J dropped 4; count of bases not matched to a gene: 8. In nucleotides, the CDR3 is TGTGCCAGCAGCTACAAGGGACAGGGAGGATACGAGCAGTACTTC. Translated, it gives CASSYKGQGGYEQYF.

This clone was seen only once. This sequence joins TRBV7-2 and TRBJ1-2, with D unclear. Trimming left V 5 bases short and J 2 bases short, with 6 bases between. The CDR3 totals 12 residues. Germline V gene sequence: CDR1 SGHTA, CDR2 FQGNSA. This CDR3 reads CASSLLNYGYTF. The CDR3 coding sequence is TGTGCCAGCAGCCTCCTCAACTATGGCTACACCTTC. The complete variable domain, with remaining parts taken from reference TRBV7-2 and TRBJ1-2, reads GAGVSQSPSNKVTEKGKDVELRCDPISGHTALYWYRQSLGQGLEFLIYFQGNSAPDKSGLPSDRFSAERTGGSVSTLTIQRTQQEDSAVYLCASSLLNYGYTFGSGTRLTVV.

This clone showed up just a few times. The rearrangement uses TRBV19 and TRBJ2-2; TRBD2 might be the D (6 bases). Trimming stripped 3 bases from V and 2 bases from J, with 19 bases between. This CDR3 comprises 18 residues. Germline V CDR1 and CDR2: LNHDA, SQIVND (reference sequence). CDR3 protein: CASSMGFASVRNTGELFF. DNA of the CDR3: TGTGCCAGTAGTATGGGGTTCGCTAGCGTAAGAAACACCGGGGAGCTGTTTTTT.

This chain joins TRBV5-8 and TRBJ1-2; D is undetermined. The CDR3 contains 11 residues. V gave up 4 bases and J gave up 4 bases, with 5 bases separating them. Germline V lookup: CDR1 SGHTS, CDR2 YDEGEE. In DNA form, the CDR3 reads TGTGCCAGCAGCCGTTCCTATGGCTACACCTTC. Its translation is CASSRSYGYTF.

This clone was observed a few times. The chain carries TRBV4-2 and TRBJ2-5; tentatively, D is TRBD2 (6 bases). Deletions cut 1 base from V and 5 bases from J, with 14 bases between. CDR1 and CDR2 (germline): LGHNA, YNFKEQ. CDR3 size: 15 residues. CDR3 loop: CASSQGAGRLETQYF. DNA for the CDR3: TGTGCCAGCAGCCAAGGCGCAGGGAGGTTGGAGACCCAGTACTTC.

This chain joins TRBV11-2 and TRBJ1-6, with 8 nucleotides matching TRBD1. CDR1 and CDR2 (germline): SGHAT, FQNNGV. This CDR3 contains 14 residues. The V segment lost 1 base and the J segment 10 bases; nucleotides outside the gene matches: 3. This chain's CDR3 is CASSLGWDRSPLHF. CDR3 bases: TGTGCCAGCAGCTTAGGGTGGGACAGGTCACCCCTCCACTTT.

This clone has just one count. The V call is TRBV13, the J call TRBJ2-5, with D possibly TRBD1 on 6 matching bases. V was shortened by 0 bases and J by 5 bases, with 13 bases between the two germline ends. The CDR3 runs 15 residues. Germline CDR1 reads PRHDT; CDR2 reads FYEKMQ (reference sequence). The chain's CDR3 is CASSLGLQGGETQYF. CDR3 nucleotides: TGTGCCAGCAGCTTAGGCTTACAGGGTGGGGAGACCCAGTACTTC. The complete variable domain, with remaining parts taken from reference TRBV13 and TRBJ2-5, reads AAGVIQSPRHLIKEKRETATLKCYPIPRHDTVYWYQQGPGQDPQFLISFYEKMQSDKGSIPDRFSAQQFSDYHSELNMSSLELGDSALYFCASSLGLQGGETQYFGPGTRLLVL.

This rearrangement joins TRBV24-1 to TRBJ2-5; 10 bases fit TRBD2. The CDR3 is made up of 16 amino acids. Per the germline V gene, CDR1 is KGHDR and CDR2 is SFDVKD. After removal of 3 bases from V and 1 base from J, the junction contained 4 bases not matched to a gene. The CDR3 loop reads CATSDPAGGLQETQYF. The CDR3 DNA is TGTGCCACCAGTGATCCAGCGGGAGGGCTCCAAGAGACCCAGTACTTC.

The gene calls are TRBV5-1 and TRBJ2-5; 14 nucleotides agree with TRBD2. CDR1 and CDR2 (germline): SGHRS, YFSETQ. This CDR3 is 17 amino acids long. V dropped 4 bases and J dropped 5; count of bases not matched to a gene: 10. The CDR3 spells CASSPGGLAGAGETQYF. The CDR3 nucleotides are TGCGCCAGCAGCCCGGGGGGACTAGCGGGGGCTGGGGAGACCCAGTACTTC.

The chain links TRBV3-1 (or the pseudogene TRBV3-2) to TRBJ1-1, with D unclear. The V gene's germline CDR1 is LGHDT and CDR2 YNNKEL (reference sequence). There are 13 residues in the CDR3. V lost 1 base and J 6 bases, leaving 9 bases between the germline ends. This CDR3 reads CASSQVWPAEAFF. DNA of the CDR3: TGTGCCAGCAGCCAAGTATGGCCAGCTGAAGCTTTCTTT.

J is TRBJ2-5 and V is TRBV29-1; D remains unclear. V lost 1 base and J lost 5, with 11 bases in between. The germline V gene has CDR1 SQVTM and CDR2 ANQGSEA. The CDR3 has 13 amino acids. The CDR3 loop is CSVEGPGGETQYF. Written as DNA, the CDR3 is TGCAGCGTTGAAGGCCCGGGTGGGGAGACCCAGTACTTC.

The rearrangement links TRBV7-3 to TRBJ2-7; no definite D call. Germline CDR1 is SGHTA and CDR2 is FQGTGA. V shed 5 bases and J shed 6 bases, with 14 bases lying between them. This CDR3 has 13 residues. The CDR3 spells CASSPERFSEQYF. For the CDR3, the DNA is TGTGCCAGCAGCCCTGAACGTTTCAGCGAGCAGTACTTC.

The rearrangement joins TRBV27 to TRBJ1-2, with TRBD1 as a possible D gene (6 bases). The V and J ends lost 5 bases and 3 bases respectively, with 22 bases between them. This CDR3 comprises 17 residues. Looked up from germline, CDR1 is MNHEY and CDR2 is SMNVEV (reference sequence). CDR3 in amino acids: CASSPLRGRKGDYGYTF. CDR3 sequence (DNA): TGTGCCAGCAGTCCCCTAAGGGGGAGAAAGGGAGACTATGGCTACACCTTC.

There are a few counts of this clone. J is TRBJ1-1 and V is TRBV2, with D hard to call. The germline gives CDR1 SNHLY, CDR2 FYNNEI. The V end lost 7 bases, the J end lost 11 bases, and 14 bases lay between the germline ends. The CDR3 extends over 11 amino acids. DNA of the CDR3: TGTGCCAGCACCAAACCTCCGGGGGCTTTCTTT. This encodes CASTKPPGAFF.

This clone was counted only a few times. This chain connects TRBV4-2 to TRBJ1-3, with TRBD1 matching over 9 bases. The germline CDR1 and CDR2 sequences are LGHNA and YNFKEQ. With V trimmed by 4 bases and J by 4 bases, 5 bases remained unmatched. This CDR3 spans 15 amino acids. The DNA for the CDR3 is TGTGCCAGCAGCCTAGGGACAGGGACCGGAAACACCATATATTTT. Translated: CASSLGTGTGNTIYF.

The chain recombines TRBV21-1 with TRBJ2-2; the D call in the table, TRBD1, was not verified against the DNA. TRBV21-1 is an annotated pseudogene. The CDR3 has 17 residues. The CDR3 DNA reads as TGTGCCAGCAGCCCTCCTTGGAGGACAGGGGGTACCGGGGAGCTGTTTTTT. Translated, it gives CASSPPWRTGGTGELFF.